Reported below is one TCR beta chain. The data were obtained in a study of blood T cell repertoires in COVID-19. Looking at the study overall: Sites in the United States, Italy and Spain provided acute and convalescent COVID-19 samples.

Sequenced by immunoSEQ multiplex PCR; TCRdb stores in-frame clones only, minus some. The repertoire includes approximately 210,000 clones, 81% of them detected once, and 8.9% sits in the top ten. This CDR3 region has 16 residues. CDR1 and CDR2 (germline): MNHEY, SMNVEV (reference sequence). Trimming cost V 5 bases and J 10 bases, with 21 bases left between them. This chain joins TRBV27 and TRBJ1-6, with D hard to call. The sequenced sample was PBMCs or T cells enriched from blood (not recorded which). The clonotype originates from a woman aged 45-60 years with acute COVID-19. The CDR3 reads CASSPWRVAVSSPLHF. DNA of the CDR3: TGTGCCAGCAGTCCCTGGAGGGTGGCAGTTAGCTCACCCCTCCACTTT.